This T cell receptor (beta chain) was retrieved from a study of shared clonotypes between healthy human individuals. The table came from immunoSEQ multiplex PCR; TCRdb's copy has only in-frame clones and leaves some out. Of about 1.5 million clones listed, approximately 97% are singletons. Broader study findings: Clonotypes shared by all four sorted-subset donors had higher generation probabilities than non-shared clonotypes.

As for this clone: Its antigen is unidentified. This specimen includes other DNA sequences encoding the same CDR3.

V was trimmed by 0 bases and J by 4 bases, leaving 7 bases between them. This CDR3 has 13 residues. The V gene's germline CDR1 is KGHSH and CDR2 LQKENI. This sequence joins TRBV18 and TRBJ2-7, with a possible D match to TRBD2 (5 bases). This TCR was recovered from a man younger than 45 in good health. The sample consisted of naive CD4+ T cells sorted from blood. The subset here: CD45RA+ positively selected. CDR3 sequence reads: CASSPPGAYEQYF. CDR3 sequence (DNA): TGTGCCAGCTCACCACCGGGAGCATACGAGCAGTACTTC.